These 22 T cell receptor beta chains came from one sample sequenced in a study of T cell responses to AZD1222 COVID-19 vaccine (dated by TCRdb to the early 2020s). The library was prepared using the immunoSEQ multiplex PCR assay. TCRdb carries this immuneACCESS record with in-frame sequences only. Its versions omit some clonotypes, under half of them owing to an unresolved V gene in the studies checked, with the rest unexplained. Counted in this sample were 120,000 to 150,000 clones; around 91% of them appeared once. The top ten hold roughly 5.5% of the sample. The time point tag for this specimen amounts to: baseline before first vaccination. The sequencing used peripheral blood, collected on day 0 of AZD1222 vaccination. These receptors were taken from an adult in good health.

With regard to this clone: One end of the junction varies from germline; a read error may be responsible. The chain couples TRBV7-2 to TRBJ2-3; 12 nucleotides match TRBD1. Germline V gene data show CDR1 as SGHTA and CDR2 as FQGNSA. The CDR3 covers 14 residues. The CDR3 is CASSPGTGGRLLTF. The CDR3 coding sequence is TGTGCCAGCAGCCCCGGGACAGGGGGCCGCCTGCTAACCTTT.

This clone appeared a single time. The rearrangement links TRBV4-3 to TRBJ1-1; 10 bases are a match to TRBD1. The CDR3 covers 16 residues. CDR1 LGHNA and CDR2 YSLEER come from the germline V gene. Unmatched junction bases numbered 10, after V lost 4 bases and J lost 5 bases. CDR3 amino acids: CASSLRPGTGVTEAFF. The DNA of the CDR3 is TGCGCCAGCAGCCTTAGACCCGGGACAGGGGTGACTGAAGCTTTCTTT.

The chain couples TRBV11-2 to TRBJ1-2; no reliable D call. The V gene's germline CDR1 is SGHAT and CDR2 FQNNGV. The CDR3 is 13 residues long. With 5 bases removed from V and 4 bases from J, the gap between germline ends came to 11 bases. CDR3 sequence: CASSPLSGYGYTF. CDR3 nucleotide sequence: TGTGCCAGCAGCCCCTTGTCCGGCTATGGCTACACCTTC. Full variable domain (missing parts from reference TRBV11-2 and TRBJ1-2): EAGVAQSPRYKIIEKRQSVAFWCNPISGHATLYWYQQILGQGPKLLIQFQNNGVVDDSQLPKDRFSAERLKGVDSTLKIQPAKLEDSAVYLCASSPLSGYGYTFGSGTRLTVV.

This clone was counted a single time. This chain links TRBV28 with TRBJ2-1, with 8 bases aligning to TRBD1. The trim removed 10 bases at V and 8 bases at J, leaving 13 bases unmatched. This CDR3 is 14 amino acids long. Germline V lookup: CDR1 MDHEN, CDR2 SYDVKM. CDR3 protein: CATQRRQGAHEQFF. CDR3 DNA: TGTGCCACGCAGAGAAGGCAGGGGGCCCATGAGCAGTTCTTC.

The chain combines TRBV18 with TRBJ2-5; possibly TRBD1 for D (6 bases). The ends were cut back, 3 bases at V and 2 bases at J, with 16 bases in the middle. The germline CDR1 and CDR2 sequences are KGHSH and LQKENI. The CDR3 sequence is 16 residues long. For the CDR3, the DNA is TGTGCCAGCTCACCCTTGGGGGCTACAGGGCAAGAGACCCAGTACTTC. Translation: CASSPLGATGQETQYF. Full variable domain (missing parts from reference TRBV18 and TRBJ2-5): NAGVMQNPRHLVRRRGQEARLRCSPMKGHSHVYWYRQLPEEGLKFMVYLQKENIIDESGMPKERFSAEFPKEGPSILRIQQVVRGDSAAYFCASSPLGATGQETQYFGPGTRLLVL.

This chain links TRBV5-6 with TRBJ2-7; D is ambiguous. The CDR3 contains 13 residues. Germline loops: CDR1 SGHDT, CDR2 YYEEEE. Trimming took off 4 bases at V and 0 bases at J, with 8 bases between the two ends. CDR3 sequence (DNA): TGTGCCAGCAGCCTAGGGAACTCCTACGAGCAGTACTTC. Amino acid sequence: CASSLGNSYEQYF.

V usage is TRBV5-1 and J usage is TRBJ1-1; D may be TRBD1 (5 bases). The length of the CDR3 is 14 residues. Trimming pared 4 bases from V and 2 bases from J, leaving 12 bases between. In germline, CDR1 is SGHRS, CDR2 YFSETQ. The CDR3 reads CASSGRESNTEAFF. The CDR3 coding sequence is TGCGCCAGCAGCGGCAGGGAAAGCAACACTGAAGCTTTCTTT.

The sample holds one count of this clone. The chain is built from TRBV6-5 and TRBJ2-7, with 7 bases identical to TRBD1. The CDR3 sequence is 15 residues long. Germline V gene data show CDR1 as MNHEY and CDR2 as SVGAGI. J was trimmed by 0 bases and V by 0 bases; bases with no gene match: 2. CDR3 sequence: CASSYSGGASYEQYF. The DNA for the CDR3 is TGTGCCAGCAGTTACTCAGGGGGCGCCTCCTACGAGCAGTACTTC.

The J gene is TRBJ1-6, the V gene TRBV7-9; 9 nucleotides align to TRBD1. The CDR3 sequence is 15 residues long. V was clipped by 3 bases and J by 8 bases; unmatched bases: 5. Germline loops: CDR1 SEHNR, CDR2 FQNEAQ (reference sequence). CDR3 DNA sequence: TGTGCCAGCAGCTTGTGGGACAGGGAACATTCACCCCTCCACTTT. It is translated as CASSLWDREHSPLHF.

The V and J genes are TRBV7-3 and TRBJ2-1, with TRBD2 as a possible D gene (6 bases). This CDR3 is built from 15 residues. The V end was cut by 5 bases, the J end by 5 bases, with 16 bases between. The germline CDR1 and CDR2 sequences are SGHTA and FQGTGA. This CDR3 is CASSTLGLANNEQFF. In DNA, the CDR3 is TGTGCCAGCAGCACCCTCGGCCTAGCGAACAATGAGCAGTTCTTC.

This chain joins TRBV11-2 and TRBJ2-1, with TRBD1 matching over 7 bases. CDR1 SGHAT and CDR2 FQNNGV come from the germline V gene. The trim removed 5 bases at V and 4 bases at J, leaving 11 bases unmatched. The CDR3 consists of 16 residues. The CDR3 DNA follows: TGTGCCAGCAGCGTCAGAGGGGGCCTGGAATACAATGAGCAGTTCTTC. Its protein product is CASSVRGGLEYNEQFF.

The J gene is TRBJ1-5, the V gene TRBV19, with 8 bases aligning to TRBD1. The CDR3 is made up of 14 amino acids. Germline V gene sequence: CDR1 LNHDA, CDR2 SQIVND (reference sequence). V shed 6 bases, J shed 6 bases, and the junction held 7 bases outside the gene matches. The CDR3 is CASRFGQGGQPQHF. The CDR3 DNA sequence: TGTGCCAGTAGATTCGGACAGGGCGGTCAGCCCCAGCATTTT.

This CDR3 reads CASRLMEGWNQPQHF. The CDR3 DNA follows: TGTGCCAGCAGACTAATGGAGGGCTGGAATCAGCCCCAGCATTTT. The gene calls are TRBV28 and TRBJ1-5; the D is unclear. Germline-derived CDR1 and CDR2 are MDHEN and SYDVKM. The CDR3 has 15 residues. The V end lost 6 bases, the J end lost 4 bases, and 16 bases lay between the germline ends.

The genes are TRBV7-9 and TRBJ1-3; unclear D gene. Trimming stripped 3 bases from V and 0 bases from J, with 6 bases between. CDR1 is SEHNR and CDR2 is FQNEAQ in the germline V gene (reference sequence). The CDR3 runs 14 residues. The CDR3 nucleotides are TGTGCCAGCAGCTTCCAATTCTCTGGAAACACCATATATTTT. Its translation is CASSFQFSGNTIYF.

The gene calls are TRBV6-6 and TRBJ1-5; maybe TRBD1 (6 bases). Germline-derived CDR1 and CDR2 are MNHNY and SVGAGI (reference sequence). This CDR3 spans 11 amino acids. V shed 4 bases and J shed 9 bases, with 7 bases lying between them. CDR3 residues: CASSSRGPQHF. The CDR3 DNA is TGTGCCAGCAGTTCCAGGGGGCCCCAGCATTTT.

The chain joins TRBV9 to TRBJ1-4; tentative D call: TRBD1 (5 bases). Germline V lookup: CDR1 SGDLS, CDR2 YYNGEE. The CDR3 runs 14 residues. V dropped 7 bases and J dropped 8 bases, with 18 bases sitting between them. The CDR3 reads CASGPADWGEKLFF. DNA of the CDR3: TGTGCCAGCGGCCCTGCTGATTGGGGCGAAAAACTGTTTTTT.

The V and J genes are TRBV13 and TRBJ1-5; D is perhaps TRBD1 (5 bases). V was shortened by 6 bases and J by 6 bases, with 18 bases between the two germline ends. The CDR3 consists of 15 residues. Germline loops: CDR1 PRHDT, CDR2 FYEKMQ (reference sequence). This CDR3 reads CASRAMGDMSQPQHF. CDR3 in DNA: TGTGCCAGCAGGGCTATGGGGGATATGAGTCAGCCCCAGCATTTT.

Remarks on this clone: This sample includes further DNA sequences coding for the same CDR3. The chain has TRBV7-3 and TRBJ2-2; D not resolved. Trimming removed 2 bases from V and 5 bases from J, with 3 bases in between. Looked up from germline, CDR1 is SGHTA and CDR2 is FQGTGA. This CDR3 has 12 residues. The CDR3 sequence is CASSLGTGELFF. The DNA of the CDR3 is TGTGCCAGCAGCTTAGGTACCGGGGAGCTGTTTTTT.

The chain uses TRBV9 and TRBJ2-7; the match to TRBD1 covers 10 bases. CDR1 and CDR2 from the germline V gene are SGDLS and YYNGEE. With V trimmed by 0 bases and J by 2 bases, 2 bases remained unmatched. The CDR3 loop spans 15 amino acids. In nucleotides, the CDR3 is TGTGCCAGCAGCGTAGGAGGGACAGGGGCCTACGAGCAGTACTTC. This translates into CASSVGGTGAYEQYF.

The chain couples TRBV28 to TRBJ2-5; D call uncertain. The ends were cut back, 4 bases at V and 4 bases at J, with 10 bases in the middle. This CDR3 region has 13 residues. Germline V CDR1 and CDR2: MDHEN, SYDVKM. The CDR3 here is CASSSSLRETQYF. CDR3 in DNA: TGTGCCAGCAGTTCCTCCTTAAGAGAGACCCAGTACTTC.

The CDR3 DNA reads TGCGCCAGCAGCGCCCTGACAGGGGGTGTCGATACGCAGTATTTT. Protein: CASSALTGGVDTQYF. The gene calls are TRBV5-1 and TRBJ2-3, with TRBD1 matching over 9 bases. The CDR3 contains 15 residues. V trimming: 4 bases; J trimming: 6 bases; junction bases outside the gene matches: 9. Germline CDR1 is SGHRS and CDR2 is YFSETQ. The variable domain in full, with the rest retrieved from reference TRBV5-1 and TRBJ2-3, is KAGVTQTPRYLIKTRGQQVTLSCSPISGHRSVSWYQQTPGQGLQFLFEYFSETQRNKGNFPGRFSGRQFSNSRSEMNVSTLELGDSALYLCASSALTGGVDTQYFGPGTRLTVL.

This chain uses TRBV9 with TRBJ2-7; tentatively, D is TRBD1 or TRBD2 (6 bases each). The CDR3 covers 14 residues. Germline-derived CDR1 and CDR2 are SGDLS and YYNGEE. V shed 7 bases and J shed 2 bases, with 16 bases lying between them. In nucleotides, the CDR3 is TGTGCCAGCTCCTCGGAGGGGACAACCTACGAGCAGTACTTC. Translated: CASSSEGTTYEQYF.